This TCR beta chain was recorded in a study of control samples from healthy donors and cancer patients (dated by TCRdb to between 2020 and 2021). The V and J ends are trimmed by 2 bases and 5 bases, leaving 13 bases between them. From the germline V gene, CDR1 is MDHEN and CDR2 is SYDVKM. The CDR3 sequence holds 14 residues, the cysteine and phenylalanine included. The only DNA kept is the CDR3, 42 bases in frame from the first base. As concerns this clone: It lacks a known antigen. Base quality data are lacking; no much larger clone is found one base away.

Library construction relied on the immunoSEQ multiplex PCR assay. In its TCRdb copy, this immuneACCESS table keeps in-frame sequences only and misses some clones. Where compared with another copy, unresolved V genes explain less than half of these, and the others have no known cause. The sample data list roughly 52,000 clones, and almost 96% of these were observed just once. The biggest ten clones account for around 1.9% of the sample. This receptor was identified in a young woman in good health. Sample: blood. Recombination linked TRBV28 to TRBJ2-7, with TRBD1 tentatively as D gene (6 bases match). Here the CDR3 is given as CASSLRTEENEQYF. The bases are TGTGCCAGCAGTTTAAGGACAGAGGAAAACGAGCAGTACTTC.